The rows below give T cell receptor beta chains drawn from one sample of a study of shared clonotypes between healthy human individuals. Libraries were prepared by immunoSEQ multiplex PCR; TCRdb keeps only in-frame clonotypes and omits some of them. Among roughly 2.1 million clones listed, around 93% were seen once. Input material: naive CD8+ T cells from PBMCs. The receptors shown here come from a man aged 18-30 years in good health. Some clones in this sample may be carry-over from other donors' samples. Each CDR3 is given with its conserved first and last residue. A D gene is named only where the DNA matches it firmly. Size values are once, few and many counts, or a class for expanded clones, and some rows have none.

j_call	clone_size	v_call	d_call	cdr3_nt	cdr3_aa
TRBJ2-7	NA	TRBV12-2	NA	TGTGCAAGTCGCTTAGAGGTAGCGGGTCACTCCTACGAGCAGTACTTC	CASRLEVAGHSYEQYF
TRBJ2-1	NA	TRBV5-6	NA	TGTGCCAGCAGCTTGAACCCGGGAGTAGGGAATGAGCAGTTCTTC	CASSLNPGVGNEQFF
TRBJ2-7	once	TRBV10-3	TRBD1	TGTGCCATCAGTGAGTATAGGGACAGGGAGTACGAGCAGTACTTC	CAISEYRDREYEQYF
TRBJ1-3	NA	TRBV2	NA	TGTGCCAGCAGTGAGGCGGACACTGGAAACACCATATATTTT	CASSEADTGNTIYF
TRBJ1-1	NA	TRBV11-3	NA	TGTGCCAGCACCCCCAGCCTGGAAGAGGCTGAAGCTTTCTTT	CASTPSLEEAEAFF
TRBJ2-3	NA	TRBV27	NA	TGTGCCAGCAGTTTATCCCTCACAGCTAGCACAGATACGCAGTATTTT	CASSLSLTASTDTQYF
TRBJ1-1	once	TRBV7-8	NA	TGTGCCAGCAGCTTAGCAGGGCAGTTAATTGAAGCTTTCTTT	CASSLAGQLIEAFF
TRBJ2-3	once	TRBV30	NA	TGTGCCTGGAGCCCAGGGGTAGTCACAGATACGCAGTATTTT	CAWSPGVVTDTQYF
TRBJ1-1	NA	TRBV14	NA	TGTGCCAGCAGCCAAGATGGGGAAGGTTCGGACACTGAAGCTTTCTTT	CASSQDGEGSDTEAFF
TRBJ1-5	NA	TRBV11-3	NA	TGTGCCAGCAGCTTACTTTGTTTCTATAGCAATCAGCCCCAGCATTTT	CASSLLCFYSNQPQHF
TRBJ2-3	NA	TRBV5-1	NA	TGCGCCAGCAGCGGGCCCCTAACCCGCACAGATACGCAGTATTTT	CASSGPLTRTDTQYF
TRBJ2-3	NA	TRBV27	NA	TGTGCCAGCAGTTCCTACACAGATACGCAGTATTTT	CASSSYTDTQYF
TRBJ2-6	NA	TRBV7-9	NA	TGTGCCAGCAGCCCGGGACAATCTTGGGCCAACGTCCTGACTTTC	CASSPGQSWANVLTF
TRBJ2-4	once	TRBV15	NA	TGTGCCACCAGCAGGACCGGACTGCCGCCCATTCAGTACTTC	CATSRTGLPPIQYF
TRBJ2-7	NA	TRBV7-3	TRBD2	TGTGCCAGCAGCTCGGGGACTAGCGGGTTCTACGAGCAGTACTTC	CASSSGTSGFYEQYF
TRBJ2-7	NA	TRBV5-4	NA	TGTGCCAGCAAAAGCGAGCAGTACTTC	CASKSEQYF
TRBJ2-5	NA	TRBV19	TRBD1	TGTGCCAGCACCGGGACAGGGGGCAGATACAAGAGGACCCAGTACTTC	CASTGTGGRYKRTQYF
TRBJ2-1	NA	TRBV2	TRBD2	TGTGCCAACGGACCTACTAGCGGGGAATACAATGAGCAGTTCTTC	CANGPTSGEYNEQFF
TRBJ1-1	few	TRBV27	TRBD1	TGTGCCAGCAGTCCCAGGGGACAGATGAACACTGAAGCTTTCTTT	CASSPRGQMNTEAFF
TRBJ2-6	NA	TRBV5-5	NA	TGTGCCAGCAGCTCAAGGGAGGGGGCCAACGTCCTGACTTTC	CASSSREGANVLTF
TRBJ2-6	NA	TRBV4-1	NA	TGCGCCAGCAGCCAACCCTCTGGGGCCAACGTCCTGACTTTC	CASSQPSGANVLTF
TRBJ2-7	NA	TRBV6-1	NA	TGTGCCAGCAGTGAAAGCCGAATGGTAGGCCCCTACGAGCAGTACTTC	CASSESRMVGPYEQYF
TRBJ1-3	NA	TRBV25-1	NA	TGTGCCAGCAGTGGGCCACAGAGGGCGCGCGGAAACACCATATATTTT	CASSGPQRARGNTIYF
TRBJ2-1	NA	TRBV27	NA	TGTGCCAGCAGTTTACTCCTTTCGAGTGAGCAGTTCTTC	CASSLLLSSEQFF
TRBJ2-6	NA	TRBV4-3	TRBD1	TGCGCCAGCAGCCAGGGGACAGGGGTAGCCAACGTCCTGACTTTC	CASSQGTGVANVLTF
TRBJ2-7	NA	TRBV29-1	NA	TGCAGCGTTGATGTGGGCCAGGGGTACGAGCAGTACTTC	CSVDVGQGYEQYF
TRBJ2-3	NA	TRBV7-2	NA	TGTGCCAGCAGCTTTACGGTCGGGATGGGAGATACGCAGTATTTT	CASSFTVGMGDTQYF
TRBJ1-5	NA	TRBV10-3	NA	TGTGCCATCAGTTGGAGGGGCGAGGCCAATCAGCCCCAGCATTTT	CAISWRGEANQPQHF
TRBJ1-4	NA	TRBV5-1	TRBD1	TGCGCCAGCAGCGTGGGACAGGGGGCGTGGGGTGAAAAACTGTTTTTT	CASSVGQGAWGEKLFF
TRBJ2-5	NA	TRBV27	NA	TGTGCCAGCAGTTTTGGGGGGACCGAAGAGACCCAGTACTTC	CASSFGGTEETQYF
TRBJ2-7	NA	TRBV5-1	TRBD2	TGCGCCAGCAGCAAGGGGACTATCTACGAGCAGTACTTC	CASSKGTIYEQYF
TRBJ1-3	NA	TRBV28	NA	TGTGCCAGCAGTTTATACGGGATAGTGGGAAACACCATATATTTT	CASSLYGIVGNTIYF
TRBJ1-2	NA	TRBV2	NA	TGTGCCAGCAGTGAAGACAGGGTCTATGGCTACACCTTC	CASSEDRVYGYTF
TRBJ2-1	NA	TRBV2	TRBD2	TGTGCCAGCAGTGTTCAAGGGACTAGCGGACATTACAATGAGCAGTTCTTC	CASSVQGTSGHYNEQFF
TRBJ2-3	NA	TRBV6-5	TRBD2	TGTGCCAGCAGCCTCCTAGCGGCAGATACGCAGTATTTT	CASSLLAADTQYF
TRBJ2-1	once	TRBV5-1	NA	TGCGCCAGCAGCTTGGACTTTGACTTGCAGTTCTTC	CASSLDFDLQFF
TRBJ2-3	NA	TRBV4-1	NA	TGCGCCAGCAGCCAAGATATAGGAGCCGGCGATACGCAGTATTTT	CASSQDIGAGDTQYF
TRBJ2-7	NA	TRBV4-1	NA	TGCGCCAGCAGCCACCTGGGGAACTACGAGCAGTACTTC	CASSHLGNYEQYF
TRBJ2-7	NA	TRBV29-1	NA	TGCAGCGTTGAGGAGGATCTTACCGAATTTTTC	CSVEEDLTEFF